This TCR beta chain was retrieved from a study of T cell repertoires in cytomegalovirus infection (dated by TCRdb to about 2019). As for the study more broadly: Because public TCR beta signatures pointed to carriage of CMV infection together with the matching HLA type, the HLA type of each donor mattered for the analysis. Points the paper makes about the study in general: In both this cohort and an independent roughly 400-donor cohort, the cumulative frequency of public TCR beta family members distinguished carriers of CMV infection plus the relevant HLA type. The ex vivo response was dominated by HLA-C-restricted CMV-specific TCR beta clonotypes, which also provided the single most frequent clonotype in two of eight donors.

Details on this clonotype: Its antigen is not yet known. No quality values exist for individual bases; no much larger clone is one base distant.

Data came from an Illumina HiSeq 1500. TCRdb reworked the public reads: Q25 trimming with fastp, MiXCR clone assembly, productive beta chains retained. Rows merge per CDR3 protein into single entries with the most common DNA and genes. Recorded for this sample are 400,000 to 550,000 distinct CDR3 sequences; about 10% of them occurred a single time. The ten most abundant clones make up roughly a tenth of the sample. The germline ends are 12 bases apart after V is trimmed by 3 bases and J by 1 base. Its CDR3 holds 15 amino acids, cysteine through phenylalanine. Here the CDR3 DNA is all that survives: 45 bases in frame from base 1. CDR1 and CDR2, per the germline V gene (reference sequence), are LNHDA and SQIVND.

This receptor was taken from a human donor in good health (CMV status not recorded). Some clones in this sample may be carry-over from other donors' samples. Sample: PBMCs. In this chain, TRBV19 is recombined with TRBJ1-1; TRBD1 is a possible D gene, resting on 5 matching bases. The CDR3 reads CASSISGGSNTEAFF. The DNA sequence is given as TGTGCCAGTAGTATTTCCGGGGGGTCGAACACTGAAGCTTTCTTT. With all but the CDR3 taken from the reference TRBV19 and TRBJ1-1 genes, the full variable domain is: DGGITQSPKYLFRKEGQNVTLSCEQNLNHDAMYWYRQDPGQGLRLIYYSQIVNDFQKGDIAEGYSVSREKKESFPLTVTSAQKNPTAFYLCASSISGGSNTEAFFGQGTRLTVV.